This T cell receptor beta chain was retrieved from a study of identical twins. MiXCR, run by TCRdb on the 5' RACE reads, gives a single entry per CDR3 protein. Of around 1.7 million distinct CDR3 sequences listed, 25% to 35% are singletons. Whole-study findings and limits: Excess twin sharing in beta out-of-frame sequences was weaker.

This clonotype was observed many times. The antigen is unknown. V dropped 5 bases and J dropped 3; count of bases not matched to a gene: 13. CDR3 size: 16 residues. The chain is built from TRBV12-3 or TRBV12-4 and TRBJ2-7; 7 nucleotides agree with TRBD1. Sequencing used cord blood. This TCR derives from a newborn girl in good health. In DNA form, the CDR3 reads TGTGCCAGCAGTGGAACCGGGACAGAGAATTTCTACGAGCAGTACTTC. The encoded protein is CASSGTGTENFYEQYF.